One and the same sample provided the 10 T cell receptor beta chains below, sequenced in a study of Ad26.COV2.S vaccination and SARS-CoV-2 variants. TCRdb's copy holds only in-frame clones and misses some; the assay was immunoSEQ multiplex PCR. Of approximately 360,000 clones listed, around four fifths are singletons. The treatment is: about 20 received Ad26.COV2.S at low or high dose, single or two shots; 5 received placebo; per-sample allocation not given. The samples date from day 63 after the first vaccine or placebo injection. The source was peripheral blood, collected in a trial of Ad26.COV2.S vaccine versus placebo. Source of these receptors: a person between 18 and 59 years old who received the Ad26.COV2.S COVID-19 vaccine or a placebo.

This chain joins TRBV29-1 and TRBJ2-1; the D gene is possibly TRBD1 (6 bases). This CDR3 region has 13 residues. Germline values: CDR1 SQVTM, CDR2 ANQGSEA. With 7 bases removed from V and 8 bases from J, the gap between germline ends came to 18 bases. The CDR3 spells CSARGGGADEQFF. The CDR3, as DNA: TGCAGCGCTAGAGGTGGGGGCGCGGATGAGCAGTTCTTC.

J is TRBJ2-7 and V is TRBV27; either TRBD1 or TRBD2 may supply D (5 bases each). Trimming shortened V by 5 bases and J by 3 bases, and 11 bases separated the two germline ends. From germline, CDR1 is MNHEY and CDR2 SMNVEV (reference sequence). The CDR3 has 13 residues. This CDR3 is CASSVGTSYEQYF. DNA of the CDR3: TGTGCCAGCAGTGTGGGGACGAGCTACGAGCAGTACTTC.

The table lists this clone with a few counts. CDR3 nucleotides: TGCGCCAGCAGCCAAGATAGGAAGACGGGGATGAACACTGAAGCTTTCTTT. This encodes CASSQDRKTGMNTEAFF. The V call is TRBV4-1, the J call TRBJ1-1; D is uncertain. Trimming removed 0 bases at V and 0 bases at J, with 14 bases between. This CDR3 is built from 17 residues. Germline V gives CDR1 MGHRA, CDR2 YSYEKL.

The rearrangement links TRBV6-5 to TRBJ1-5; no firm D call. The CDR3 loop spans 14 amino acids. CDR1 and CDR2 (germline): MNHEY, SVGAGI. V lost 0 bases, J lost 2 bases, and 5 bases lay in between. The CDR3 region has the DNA TGTGCCAGCAGTTACTCGGGTCGCAATCAGCCCCAGCATTTT. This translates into CASSYSGRNQPQHF.

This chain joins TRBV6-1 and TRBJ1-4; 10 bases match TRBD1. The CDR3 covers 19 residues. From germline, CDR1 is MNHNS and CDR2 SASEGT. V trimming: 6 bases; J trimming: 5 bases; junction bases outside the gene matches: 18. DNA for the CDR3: TGTGCCAGCAGCGAAACACCGGGACAGGGGTTTGGGGAAAATGAAAAACTGTTTTTT. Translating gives CASSETPGQGFGENEKLFF.

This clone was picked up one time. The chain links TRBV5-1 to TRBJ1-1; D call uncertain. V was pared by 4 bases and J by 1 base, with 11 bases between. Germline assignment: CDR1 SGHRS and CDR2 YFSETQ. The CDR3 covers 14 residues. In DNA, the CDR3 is TGCGCCAGCAGCCTGGATCTCAAGAACACTGAAGCTTTCTTT. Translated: CASSLDLKNTEAFF.

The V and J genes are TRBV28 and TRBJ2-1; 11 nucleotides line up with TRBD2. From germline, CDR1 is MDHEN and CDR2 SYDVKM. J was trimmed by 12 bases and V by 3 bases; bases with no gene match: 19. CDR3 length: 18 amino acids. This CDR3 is CASSFPSLGLAGGTGQFF. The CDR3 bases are TGTGCCAGCAGTTTTCCCTCCCTAGGGCTAGCGGGAGGCACAGGGCAGTTCTTC.

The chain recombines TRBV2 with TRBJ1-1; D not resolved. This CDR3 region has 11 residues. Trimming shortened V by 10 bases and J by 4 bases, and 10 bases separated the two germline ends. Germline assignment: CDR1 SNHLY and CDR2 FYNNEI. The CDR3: CANRRITEAFF. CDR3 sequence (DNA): TGTGCCAACCGACGGATCACTGAAGCTTTCTTT.

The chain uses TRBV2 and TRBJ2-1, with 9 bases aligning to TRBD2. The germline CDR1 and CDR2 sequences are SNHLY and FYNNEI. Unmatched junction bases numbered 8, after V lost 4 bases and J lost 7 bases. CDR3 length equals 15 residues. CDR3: CASSAAGGLANEQFF. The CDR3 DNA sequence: TGTGCCAGCAGTGCTGCGGGAGGGCTTGCAAATGAGCAGTTCTTC.

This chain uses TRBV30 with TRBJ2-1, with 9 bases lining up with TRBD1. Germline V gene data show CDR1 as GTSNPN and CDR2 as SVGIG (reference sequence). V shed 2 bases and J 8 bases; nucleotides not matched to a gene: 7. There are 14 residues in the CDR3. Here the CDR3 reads CAWSRGQGHHEQFF. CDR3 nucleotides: TGTGCCTGGAGTAGGGGACAGGGTCACCATGAGCAGTTCTTC.